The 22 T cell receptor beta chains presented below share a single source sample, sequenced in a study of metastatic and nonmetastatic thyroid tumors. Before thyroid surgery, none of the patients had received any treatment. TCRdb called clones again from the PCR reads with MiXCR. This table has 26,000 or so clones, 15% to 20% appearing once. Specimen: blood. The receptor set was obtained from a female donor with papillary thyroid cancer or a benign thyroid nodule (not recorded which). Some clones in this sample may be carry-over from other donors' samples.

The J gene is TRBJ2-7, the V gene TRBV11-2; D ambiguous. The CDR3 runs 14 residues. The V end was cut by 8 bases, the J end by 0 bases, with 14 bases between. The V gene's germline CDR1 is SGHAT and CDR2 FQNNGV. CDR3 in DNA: TGTGCCAGCGGGCTGAGCGTAAGCTCCTACGAGCAGTACTTC. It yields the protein CASGLSVSSYEQYF.

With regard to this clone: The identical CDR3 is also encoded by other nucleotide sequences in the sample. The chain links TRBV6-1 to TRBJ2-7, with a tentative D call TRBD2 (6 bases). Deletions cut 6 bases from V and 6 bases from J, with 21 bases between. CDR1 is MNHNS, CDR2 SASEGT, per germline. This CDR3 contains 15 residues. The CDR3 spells CASSPPGTRGGEQYF. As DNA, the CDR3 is TGTGCCAGCAGCCCCCCGGGAACGCGGGGTGGCGAGCAGTACTTC.

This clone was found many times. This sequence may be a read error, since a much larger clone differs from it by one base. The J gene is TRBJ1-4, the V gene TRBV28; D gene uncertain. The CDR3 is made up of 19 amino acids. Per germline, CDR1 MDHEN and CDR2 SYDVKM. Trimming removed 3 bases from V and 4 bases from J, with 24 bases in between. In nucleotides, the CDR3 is TGTGCCAGCAGTTTCCCACGGTGGACCCCTGAAATACTTAATGAAAAACTGTTTTTT. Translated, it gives CASSFPRWTPEILNEKLFF.

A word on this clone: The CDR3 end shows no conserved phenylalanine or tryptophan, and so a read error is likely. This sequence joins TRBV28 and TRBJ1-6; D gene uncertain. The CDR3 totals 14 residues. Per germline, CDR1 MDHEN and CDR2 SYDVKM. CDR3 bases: TGTGCCAGCAGTTTAATGGTACGGGATTCACTCCTCCACTCT. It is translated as CASSLMVRDSLLHS.

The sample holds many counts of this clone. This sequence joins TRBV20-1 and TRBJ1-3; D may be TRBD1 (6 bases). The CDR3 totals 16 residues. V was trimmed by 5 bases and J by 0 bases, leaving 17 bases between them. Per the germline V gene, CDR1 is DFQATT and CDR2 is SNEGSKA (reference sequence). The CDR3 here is CSAEAYDRPSGNTIYF. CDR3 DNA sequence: TGCAGTGCTGAGGCGTACGACAGGCCCTCTGGAAACACCATATATTTT.

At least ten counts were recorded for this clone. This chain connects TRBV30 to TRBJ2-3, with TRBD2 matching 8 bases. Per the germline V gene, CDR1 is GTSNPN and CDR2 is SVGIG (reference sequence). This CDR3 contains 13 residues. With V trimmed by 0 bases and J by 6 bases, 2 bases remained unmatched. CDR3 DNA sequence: TGTGCCTGGAGTGTTGGCGGGAGGGATACGCAGTATTTT. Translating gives CAWSVGGRDTQYF.

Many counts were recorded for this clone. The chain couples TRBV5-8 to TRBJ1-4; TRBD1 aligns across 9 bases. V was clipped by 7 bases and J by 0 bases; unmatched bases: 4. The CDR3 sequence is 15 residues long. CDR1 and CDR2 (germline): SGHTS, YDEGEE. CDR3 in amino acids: CASCRQGATNEKLFF. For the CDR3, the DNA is TGTGCCAGCTGCAGACAGGGGGCAACTAATGAAAAACTGTTTTTT.

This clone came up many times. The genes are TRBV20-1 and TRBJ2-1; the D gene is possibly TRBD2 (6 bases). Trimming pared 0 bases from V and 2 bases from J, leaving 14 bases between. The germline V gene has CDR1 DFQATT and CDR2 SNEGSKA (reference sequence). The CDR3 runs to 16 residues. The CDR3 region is CSARDVTSYPYNEQFF. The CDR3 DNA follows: TGCAGTGCTAGAGATGTAACTAGCTACCCCTACAATGAGCAGTTCTTC.

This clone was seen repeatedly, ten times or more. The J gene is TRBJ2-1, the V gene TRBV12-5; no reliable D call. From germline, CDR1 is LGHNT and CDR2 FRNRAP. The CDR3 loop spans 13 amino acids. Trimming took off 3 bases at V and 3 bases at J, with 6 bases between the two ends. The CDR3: CASGFDIYNEQFF. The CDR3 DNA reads TGTGCTAGTGGTTTTGACATCTACAATGAGCAGTTCTTC. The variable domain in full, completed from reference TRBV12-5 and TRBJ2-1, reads DARVTQTPRHKVTEMGQEVTMRCQPILGHNTVFWYRQTMMQGLELLAYFRNRAPLDDSGMPKDRFSAEMPDATLATLKIQPSEPRDSAVYFCASGFDIYNEQFFGPGTRLTVL.

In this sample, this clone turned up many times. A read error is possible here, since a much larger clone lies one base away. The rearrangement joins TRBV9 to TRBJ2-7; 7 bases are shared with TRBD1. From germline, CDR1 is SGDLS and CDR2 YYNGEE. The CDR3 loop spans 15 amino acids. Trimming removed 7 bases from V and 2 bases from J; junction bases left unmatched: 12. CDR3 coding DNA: TGTGCCAGCGGCCCCTGGGGGACAGATCCCTACGAGCAGTACTTC. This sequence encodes CASGPWGTDPYEQYF. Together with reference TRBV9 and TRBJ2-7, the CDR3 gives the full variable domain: DSGVTQTPKHLITATGQRVTLRCSPRSGDLSVYWYQQSLDQGLQFLIQYYNGEERAKGNILERFSAQQFPDLHSELNLSSLELGDSALYFCASGPWGTDPYEQYFGPGTRLTVT.

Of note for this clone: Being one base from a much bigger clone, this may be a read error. Here the CDR3 DNA reads TGTGCCAGCAGTAACCTCCGGACGCAGTACTTC. This codes for CASSNLRTQYF. The genes are TRBV6-2 or TRBV6-3 and TRBJ2-7; D not certain. The germline CDR1 and CDR2 sequences are MNHEY and SVGEGT. This CDR3 is built from 11 residues. Trimming cost V 5 bases and J 9 bases, with 11 bases left between them.

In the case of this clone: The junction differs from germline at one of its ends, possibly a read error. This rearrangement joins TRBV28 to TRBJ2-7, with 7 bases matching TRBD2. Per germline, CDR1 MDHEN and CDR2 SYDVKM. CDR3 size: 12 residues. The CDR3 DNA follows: TGTGCCAGTGCGGAGGGACTATACGAGCAGTACTTT. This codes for CASAEGLYEQYF.

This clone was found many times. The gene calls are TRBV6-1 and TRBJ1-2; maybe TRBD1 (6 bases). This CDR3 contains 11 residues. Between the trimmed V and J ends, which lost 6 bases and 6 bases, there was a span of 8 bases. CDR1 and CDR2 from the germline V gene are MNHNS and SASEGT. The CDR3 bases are TGTGCCAGCAGCCGGACAGATGGCTACACCTTC. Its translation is CASSRTDGYTF.

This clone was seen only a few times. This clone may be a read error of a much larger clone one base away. DNA for the CDR3: TGTGCCATCCGACCAGGCGCCTCCTACAACGAGCAGTTCTTC. This translates into CAIRPGASYNEQFF. V gene TRBV28 combines with J gene TRBJ2-1; no clear D. The CDR3 runs 14 residues. Germline CDR1 and CDR2: MDHEN and SYDVKM.

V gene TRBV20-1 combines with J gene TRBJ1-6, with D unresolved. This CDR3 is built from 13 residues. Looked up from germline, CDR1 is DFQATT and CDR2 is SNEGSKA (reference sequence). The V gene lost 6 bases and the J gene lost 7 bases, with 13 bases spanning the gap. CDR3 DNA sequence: TGCAGTGCCGGGAGACGGGAGAATTCACCCCTCCACTTT. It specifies CSAGRRENSPLHF.

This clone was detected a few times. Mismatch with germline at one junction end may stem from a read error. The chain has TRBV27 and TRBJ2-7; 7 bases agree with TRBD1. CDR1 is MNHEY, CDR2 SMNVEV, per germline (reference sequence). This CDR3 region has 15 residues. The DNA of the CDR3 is TGTGCCAGCAGTTTGGTCGGGACAGTGATTTACGAGCACTACTTC. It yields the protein CASSLVGTVIYEHYF.

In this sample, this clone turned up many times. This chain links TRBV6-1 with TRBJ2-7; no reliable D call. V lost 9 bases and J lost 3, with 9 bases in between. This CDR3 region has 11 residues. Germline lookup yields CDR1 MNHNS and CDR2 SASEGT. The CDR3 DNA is TGTGCCAGAGGCCCCCTCTACGAGCAGTACTTC. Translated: CARGPLYEQYF.

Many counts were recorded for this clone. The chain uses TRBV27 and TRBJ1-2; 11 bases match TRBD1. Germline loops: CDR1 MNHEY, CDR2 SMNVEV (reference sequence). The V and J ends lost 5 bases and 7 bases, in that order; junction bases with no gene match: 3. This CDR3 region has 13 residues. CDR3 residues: CASSPDRGPGYTF. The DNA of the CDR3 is TGTGCCAGCAGTCCGGACAGGGGGCCTGGCTACACCTTC.

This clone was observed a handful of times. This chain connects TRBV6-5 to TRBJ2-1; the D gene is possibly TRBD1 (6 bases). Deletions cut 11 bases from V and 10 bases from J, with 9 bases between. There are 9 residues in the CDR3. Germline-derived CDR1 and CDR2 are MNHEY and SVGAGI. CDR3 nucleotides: TGTGCCCCTAGGGGGGAGCAGTTCTTC. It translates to CAPRGEQFF.

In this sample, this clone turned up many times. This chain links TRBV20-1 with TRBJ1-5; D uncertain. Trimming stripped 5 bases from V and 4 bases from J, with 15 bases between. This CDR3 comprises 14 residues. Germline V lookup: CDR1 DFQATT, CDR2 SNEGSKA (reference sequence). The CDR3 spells CSAGRLQRNQPQHF. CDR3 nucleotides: TGCAGTGCTGGACGCCTTCAGAGGAATCAGCCCCAGCATTTT.

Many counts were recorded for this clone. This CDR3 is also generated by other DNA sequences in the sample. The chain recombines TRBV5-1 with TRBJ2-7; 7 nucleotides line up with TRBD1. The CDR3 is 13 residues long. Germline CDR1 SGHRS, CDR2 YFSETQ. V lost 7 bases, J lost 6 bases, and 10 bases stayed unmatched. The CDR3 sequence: CASGGQVVGEQYF. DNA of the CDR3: TGCGCCAGCGGCGGACAGGTCGTCGGCGAGCAGTACTTC.

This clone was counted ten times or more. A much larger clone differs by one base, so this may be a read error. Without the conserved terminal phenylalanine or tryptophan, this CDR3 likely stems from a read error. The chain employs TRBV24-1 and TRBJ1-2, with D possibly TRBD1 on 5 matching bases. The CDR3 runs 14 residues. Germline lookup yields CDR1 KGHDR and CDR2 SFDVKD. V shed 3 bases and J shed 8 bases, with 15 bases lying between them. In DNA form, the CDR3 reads TGTGCCACCAGTGATATCCGGGGCGGAGGAGGCTACACCCTC. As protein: CATSDIRGGGGYTL.